The 17 T cell receptor beta chains in this list originate from one sample, sequenced in a study of blood T cell repertoires in COVID-19. Sequenced by immunoSEQ multiplex PCR; TCRdb stores in-frame clones only, minus some. The sample contains around 400,000 clones, roughly 89% of which appear only once. Sequences were obtained from PBMCs or T cells enriched from blood (not recorded which). The receptors come from a woman in her twenties or thirties who had recovered from COVID-19.

This chain connects TRBV9 to TRBJ2-7, with a tentative D call TRBD1 (5 bases). V was clipped by 0 bases and J by 3 bases, with 10 bases between them. CDR3 length: 14 amino acids. Germline V gene sequence: CDR1 SGDLS, CDR2 YYNGEE. CDR3: CASSVGTGHYEQYF. The DNA for the CDR3 is TGTGCCAGCAGCGTAGGTACAGGCCACTACGAGCAGTACTTC.

This chain joins TRBV2 and TRBJ1-2; 10 bases map to TRBD1. V shed 6 bases, J shed 6 bases, and the junction held 7 bases outside the gene matches. Germline V gene sequence: CDR1 SNHLY, CDR2 FYNNEI. CDR3 size: 14 residues. The CDR3, as DNA: TGTGCCAGCAGCCTGACAGGGGGCAACCATGGCTACACCTTC. As protein: CASSLTGGNHGYTF.

This chain uses TRBV6-5 with TRBJ1-1; D is undetermined. Trimming removed 6 bases at V and 2 bases at J, with 7 bases between. The CDR3 extends over 12 amino acids. Germline-derived CDR1 and CDR2 are MNHEY and SVGAGI. CDR3 in amino acids: CASRRSNTEAFF. Written as DNA, the CDR3 is TGTGCCAGCAGGAGAAGTAACACTGAAGCTTTCTTT.

This chain connects TRBV25-1 to TRBJ2-3; maybe TRBD2 (5 bases). The V end was cut by 8 bases, the J end by 1 base, with 7 bases between. This CDR3 is built from 12 residues. The germline gives CDR1 MGHDK, CDR2 SYGVNS. The DNA for the CDR3 is TGTGCCAGCGGGCGGGGCACAGATACGCAGTATTTT. It translates to CASGRGTDTQYF.

The chain links TRBV7-9 to TRBJ1-1; tentative D call: TRBD1 (5 bases). CDR3 length: 13 amino acids. In germline, CDR1 is SEHNR, CDR2 FQNEAQ (reference sequence). Trimming removed 6 bases at V and 1 base at J, with 9 bases between. The CDR3 reads CASRFTGNTEAFF. As DNA, the CDR3 is TGTGCCAGCAGATTTACAGGGAACACTGAAGCTTTCTTT.

This sequence joins TRBV19 and TRBJ2-7; 7 nucleotides agree with TRBD2. This CDR3 is built from 13 residues. Germline CDR1 and CDR2: LNHDA and SQIVND (reference sequence). The V gene end was trimmed by 5 bases and the J gene end by 6 bases; junction bases not matched to a gene: 7. The CDR3 is CASSFWTRSEQYF. The CDR3 DNA follows: TGTGCCAGTAGTTTCTGGACTAGGAGCGAGCAGTACTTC.

This sequence joins TRBV6-2 or TRBV6-3 and TRBJ2-7; 8 bases agree with TRBD1. V shed 2 bases, J shed 2 bases, and the junction held 11 bases outside the gene matches. The CDR3 covers 17 residues. Looked up from germline, CDR1 is MNHEY and CDR2 is SVGEGT. The CDR3: CASSYVAWTGPAYEQYF. The CDR3, as DNA: TGTGCCAGCAGTTACGTAGCCTGGACAGGGCCTGCCTACGAGCAGTACTTC.

The V call is TRBV3-1 (or the pseudogene TRBV3-2), the J call TRBJ2-2; TRBD1 is a possible D gene (5 bases). The germline gives CDR1 LGHDT, CDR2 YNNKEL (reference sequence). The CDR3 spans 13 residues. V lost 3 bases and J lost 5, with 7 bases in between. The CDR3 DNA reads as TGTGCCAGCAGCCAGACAGTAACCGGGGAGCTGTTTTTT. Amino acids: CASSQTVTGELFF.

This chain joins TRBV9 and TRBJ1-1; no reliable D call. V was pared by 4 bases and J by 1 base, with 11 bases between. CDR3 length: 14 residues. Germline-derived CDR1 and CDR2 are SGDLS and YYNGEE. The CDR3 nucleotides are TGTGCCAGCAGCAGGCGGGAGAGGAACACTGAAGCTTTCTTT. As protein: CASSRRERNTEAFF.

This clone was counted once. V is TRBV11-1 and J is TRBJ2-5; tentative D call: TRBD1 (5 bases). The CDR3 totals 15 residues. Deletions cut 0 bases from V and 1 base from J, with 9 bases between. Per the germline V gene, CDR1 is SGHAT and CDR2 is FQDESV (reference sequence). The CDR3 sequence is CASSLAGAVQETQYF. DNA of the CDR3: TGTGCCAGCAGCTTAGCTGGGGCAGTCCAAGAGACCCAGTACTTC.

The chain's CDR3 is CASSLRGSGTGLRQPQHF. The CDR3 DNA sequence: TGTGCCAGCAGTTTAAGGGGATCCGGGACAGGGTTACGGCAGCCCCAGCATTTT. This chain joins TRBV28 and TRBJ1-5; 9 bases are shared with TRBD1. The germline V gene encodes CDR1 MDHEN and CDR2 SYDVKM. The CDR3 contains 18 residues. The V gene end was trimmed by 2 bases and the J gene end by 7 bases; junction bases not matched to a gene: 15. Using reference TRBV28 and TRBJ1-5 for the parts outside the CDR3, the full variable domain is DVKVTQSSRYLVKRTGEKVFLECVQDMDHENMFWYRQDPGLGLRLIYFSYDVKMKEKGDIPEGYSVSREKKERFSLILESASTNQTSMYLCASSLRGSGTGLRQPQHFGDGTRLSIL.

The rearrangement links TRBV28 to TRBJ2-1; D might be TRBD1 (6 bases). The CDR3 has 14 amino acids. V gave up 3 bases and J gave up 6 bases, with 12 bases separating them. CDR1 is MDHEN and CDR2 is SYDVKM in the germline V gene. The CDR3 nucleotides read TGTGCCAGCAGTTTTCAGGGGTTAGGCAATGAGCAGTTCTTC. Encoded protein: CASSFQGLGNEQFF.

The chain carries TRBV4-1 and TRBJ2-7; D gene ambiguous. CDR1 is MGHRA and CDR2 is YSYEKL in the germline V gene. The CDR3 is made up of 13 amino acids. The germline V and J ends were trimmed by 4 bases and 3 bases, with 10 bases remaining between them. The CDR3 coding sequence is TGCGCCAGCAGCCCACAGACGTACTACGAGCAGTACTTC. Translating gives CASSPQTYYEQYF.

This chain links TRBV4-3 with TRBJ2-7; tentatively, D is TRBD2 (5 bases). Germline V gene lookup returns CDR1 LGHNA and CDR2 YSLEER. The CDR3 totals 15 residues. V dropped 5 bases and J dropped 3 bases, with 17 bases sitting between them. The CDR3 region has the DNA TGCGCCAGCAGCTCCCTCGCCGGGGATAGCTACGAGCAGTACTTC. This gives the protein CASSSLAGDSYEQYF.

The V gene is TRBV5-1, the J gene TRBJ1-1, with 7 bases fitting TRBD1. The J segment lost 4 bases and the V segment lost 4 bases, leaving 10 bases of the junction unmatched. Per germline, CDR1 SGHRS and CDR2 YFSETQ. This CDR3 is 15 amino acids long. The CDR3 loop is CASSGPGGSGTEAFF. The CDR3, as DNA: TGCGCCAGCAGCGGACCAGGGGGTTCGGGCACTGAAGCTTTCTTT.

The chain carries TRBV28 and TRBJ1-2; D is unclear. This CDR3 is 15 amino acids long. Germline V gene sequence: CDR1 MDHEN, CDR2 SYDVKM. Trimming pared 7 bases from V and 2 bases from J, leaving 17 bases between. The CDR3 DNA is TGTGCCAGCATGGAGGGCAGCTCTTTGAACTATGGCTACACCTTC. It translates to CASMEGSSLNYGYTF.

The V gene is TRBV5-1, the J gene TRBJ1-1; weak D call: TRBD1 (6 bases). Germline V CDR1 and CDR2: SGHRS, YFSETQ. Between the trimmed V and J ends, which lost 6 bases and 5 bases, there was a span of 17 bases. The length of the CDR3 is 14 residues. CDR3 protein: CASNSQGSETEAFF. CDR3 in DNA: TGCGCCAGCAACTCACAGGGAAGCGAGACTGAAGCTTTCTTT.